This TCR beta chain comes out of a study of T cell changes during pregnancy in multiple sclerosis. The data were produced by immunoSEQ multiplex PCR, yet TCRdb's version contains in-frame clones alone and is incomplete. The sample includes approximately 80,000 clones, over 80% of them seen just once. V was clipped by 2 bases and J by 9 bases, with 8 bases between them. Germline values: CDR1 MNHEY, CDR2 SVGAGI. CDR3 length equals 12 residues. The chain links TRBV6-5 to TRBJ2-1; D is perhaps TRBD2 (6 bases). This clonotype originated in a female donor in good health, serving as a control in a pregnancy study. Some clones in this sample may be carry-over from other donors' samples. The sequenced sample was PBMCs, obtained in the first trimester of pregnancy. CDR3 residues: CASSYGGSEQFF. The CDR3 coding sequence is TGTGCCAGCAGTTACGGGGGGTCTGAGCAGTTCTTC.